Listed here are 14 T cell receptor beta chains from one sample, sequenced in a study of CD8+ T cells in alopecia areata. It was cDNA, reverse transcribed from extracted RNA, that served as the sequencing template. Method: immunoSEQ multiplex PCR; TCRdb's copy keeps in-frame clones and lacks some. The sample holds roughly 210,000 clones, around two fifths seen once. Regarding treatment: oral pan-JAK inhibitor, 5-10 mg twice daily. Sequenced material: CD4+ T cells sorted from blood, taken at approximately week 37, from a patient treated with tofacitinib. These receptors were obtained from a human donor with alopecia areata.

This chain joins TRBV7-2 and TRBJ1-1; D perhaps matches TRBD1 (6 bases). The CDR3 spans 15 residues. V lost 5 bases and J 0 bases, leaving 13 bases between the germline ends. Germline-derived CDR1 and CDR2 are SGHTA and FQGNSA. CDR3 region: CASSRPAGVNTEAFF. For the CDR3, the DNA is TGTGCCAGCAGCCGACCCGCAGGGGTGAACACTGAAGCTTTCTTT. The variable domain in full, completed from reference TRBV7-2 and TRBJ1-1, reads GAGVSQSPSNKVTEKGKDVELRCDPISGHTALYWYRQSLGQGLEFLIYFQGNSAPDKSGLPSDRFSAERTGGSVSTLTIQRTQQEDSAVYLCASSRPAGVNTEAFFGQGTRLTVV.

The V gene is TRBV5-4, the J gene TRBJ2-2; possible D gene TRBD2, 6 bases. The CDR3 covers 14 residues. The ends were cut back, 1 base at V and 7 bases at J, with 11 bases in the middle. Germline V lookup: CDR1 SGHNT, CDR2 YYREEE (reference sequence). The CDR3 sequence: CASSLTRGYGELFF. The CDR3, as DNA: TGTGCCAGCAGCTTGACTCGGGGGTACGGGGAGCTGTTTTTT. The complete variable domain, with remaining parts taken from reference TRBV5-4 and TRBJ2-2, reads ETGVTQSPTHLIKTRGQQVTLRCSSQSGHNTVSWYQQALGQGPQFIFQYYREEENGRGNFPPRFSGLQFPNYSSELNVNALELDDSALYLCASSLTRGYGELFFGEGSRLTVL.

V usage is TRBV5-1 and J usage is TRBJ2-3; D uncertain. Germline V CDR1 and CDR2: SGHRS, YFSETQ. The CDR3 length is 13 residues. Trimming shortened V by 2 bases and J by 1 base, and 5 bases separated the two germline ends. The chain's CDR3 is CASSFRGTDTQYF. In DNA, the CDR3 is TGCGCCAGCAGCTTCCGAGGCACAGATACGCAGTATTTT.

Written as DNA, the CDR3 is TGTGCCAGCAGTCTAACTAGCGCCAAAAACATTCAGTACTTC. This codes for CASSLTSAKNIQYF. This chain uses TRBV28 with TRBJ2-4; possibly TRBD2 for D (6 bases). The CDR3 runs to 14 residues. CDR1 MDHEN and CDR2 SYDVKM come from the germline V gene. V was trimmed by 5 bases and J by 1 base, leaving 9 bases between them.

This clone was found a few times. The chain carries TRBV9 and TRBJ1-1; D is uncertain. V was trimmed by 0 bases and J by 3 bases, leaving 3 bases between them. The CDR3 length is 12 residues. Germline V CDR1 and CDR2: SGDLS, YYNGEE. This chain's CDR3 is CASSVGDTEAFF. In DNA form, the CDR3 reads TGTGCCAGCAGCGTAGGGGACACTGAAGCTTTCTTT.

Comment on this clone: This may be a read error: a much more frequent sequence differs by one nucleotide. The chain has TRBV6-1 and TRBJ2-5; a possible D gene is TRBD2 (5 bases). Trimming took off 5 bases at V and 5 bases at J, with 12 bases between the two ends. Looked up from germline, CDR1 is MNHNS and CDR2 is SASEGT. The CDR3 loop spans 13 amino acids. Here the CDR3 DNA reads TGTGCCAGCAGTTTCTCGGGATTGGAGACCCAGTACTTC. It encodes CASSFSGLETQYF.

V usage is TRBV30 and J usage is TRBJ1-1; D not resolved. This CDR3 has 13 amino acids. Trimming stripped 4 bases from V and 5 bases from J, with 14 bases between. Germline loops: CDR1 GTSNPN, CDR2 SVGIG (reference sequence). Written as DNA, the CDR3 is TGTGCCTGGAAGAGAGAGCATAGAACTGAAGCTTTCTTT. Translating it yields CAWKREHRTEAFF.

The CDR3 bases are TGTGCCTGGAAGGGGGTTTCGAACACTGAAGCTTTCTTT. It codes for CAWKGVSNTEAFF. J is TRBJ1-1 and V is TRBV30, with D possibly matching TRBD1 (6 bases). CDR1 is GTSNPN, CDR2 SVGIG, per germline (reference sequence). CDR3 length equals 13 residues. Trimming left V 4 bases short and J 1 base short, with 10 bases between.

This clone was seen only a few times. J is TRBJ2-3 and V is TRBV4-3; 14 bases fit TRBD2. Unmatched junction bases numbered 10, after V lost 0 bases and J lost 8 bases. CDR3 length: 18 residues. CDR1 and CDR2 from the germline V gene are LGHNA and YSLEER. CDR3 region: CASSQDLGTSGSFVTQYF. In DNA, the CDR3 is TGCGCCAGCAGCCAAGATCTGGGGACTAGCGGGAGTTTTGTTACGCAGTATTTT.

The gene calls are TRBV20-1 and TRBJ2-5; D is uncertain. Germline CDR1 reads DFQATT; CDR2 reads SNEGSKA (reference sequence). The CDR3 has 10 amino acids. V was pared by 6 bases and J by 4 bases, with 6 bases between. The CDR3 DNA reads TGCAGTGCCTACGGAGAGACCCAGTACTTC. Encoded protein: CSAYGETQYF.

Note on this clone: An end of the junction differs from the germline gene, which may be a read error. The chain recombines TRBV7-2 with TRBJ2-5; no clear D gene. This CDR3 has 13 amino acids. The V gene's germline CDR1 is SGHTA and CDR2 FQGNSA. The CDR3 coding sequence is TGTGCCAGCACCTCCCGACCACAAGGGACCCAGTACTTC. Its translation: CASTSRPQGTQYF. The full variable domain, in which reference TRBV7-2 and TRBJ2-5 provide the parts outside the CDR3, is GAGVSQSPSNKVTEKGKDVELRCDPISGHTALYWYRQSLGQGLEFLIYFQGNSAPDKSGLPSDRFSAERTGGSVSTLTIQRTQQEDSAVYLCASTSRPQGTQYFGPGTRLLVL.

This clone was observed a handful of times. The sample has other DNA sequences that encode this CDR3 too. The gene calls are TRBV5-1 and TRBJ2-1; no definite D call. The CDR3 is 14 residues long. CDR1 and CDR2 (germline): SGHRS, YFSETQ. V was trimmed by 2 bases and J by 1 base, leaving 7 bases between them. DNA for the CDR3: TGCGCCAGCAGCTTCGGCAGTTCCTACAATGAGCAGTTCTTC. It specifies CASSFGSSYNEQFF.

Concerning this clone itself: This CDR3 is also generated by other DNA sequences in the sample. This chain connects TRBV30 to TRBJ2-7; possibly TRBD1 for D (5 bases). The CDR3 is 13 amino acids. CDR1 and CDR2 from the germline V gene are GTSNPN and SVGIG (reference sequence). V lost 0 bases and J 5 bases, leaving 11 bases between the germline ends. CDR3 sequence: CAWSVLGANEQYF. The CDR3 DNA is TGTGCCTGGAGTGTTTTAGGGGCGAACGAGCAGTACTTC.

The chain employs TRBV14 and TRBJ2-3; 8 nucleotides agree with TRBD1. Germline V gives CDR1 SGHDN, CDR2 FVKESK. Trimming removed 4 bases from V and 8 bases from J; junction bases left unmatched: 17. This CDR3 region has 17 residues. In DNA form, the CDR3 reads TGTGCCAGCAGCCGCCAACTTGGGGACGTAGGACAGGGTACGCAGTATTTT. Residues: CASSRQLGDVGQGTQYF.